This TCR beta chain was documented in a study of T cell responses to AZD1222 COVID-19 vaccine. Libraries were prepared by immunoSEQ multiplex PCR; TCRdb keeps only in-frame clonotypes and omits some of them. This sample carries about 170,000 clones, roughly 90% of them seen once, and the ten largest clones take more than 1.5%. The CDR3 has 16 residues. V gave up 5 bases and J gave up 4 bases, with 20 bases separating them. Germline V gene data show CDR1 as MNHEY and CDR2 as SVGEGT. Study results and caveats: After the peak T cell response, and only then, were repertoires sampled.

As concerns this clone: The antigen is not known.

The sequence was collected from an adult in good health. The chain recombines TRBV6-2 or TRBV6-3 with TRBJ2-5, with D possibly being TRBD1 or TRBD2 (5 bases each). Sample: peripheral blood, taken on day 0 of AZD1222 vaccination. The CDR3 is CASSQPGTSPPETQYF. In DNA form, the CDR3 reads TGTGCCAGCAGTCAACCGGGGACCAGCCCCCCAGAGACCCAGTACTTC.